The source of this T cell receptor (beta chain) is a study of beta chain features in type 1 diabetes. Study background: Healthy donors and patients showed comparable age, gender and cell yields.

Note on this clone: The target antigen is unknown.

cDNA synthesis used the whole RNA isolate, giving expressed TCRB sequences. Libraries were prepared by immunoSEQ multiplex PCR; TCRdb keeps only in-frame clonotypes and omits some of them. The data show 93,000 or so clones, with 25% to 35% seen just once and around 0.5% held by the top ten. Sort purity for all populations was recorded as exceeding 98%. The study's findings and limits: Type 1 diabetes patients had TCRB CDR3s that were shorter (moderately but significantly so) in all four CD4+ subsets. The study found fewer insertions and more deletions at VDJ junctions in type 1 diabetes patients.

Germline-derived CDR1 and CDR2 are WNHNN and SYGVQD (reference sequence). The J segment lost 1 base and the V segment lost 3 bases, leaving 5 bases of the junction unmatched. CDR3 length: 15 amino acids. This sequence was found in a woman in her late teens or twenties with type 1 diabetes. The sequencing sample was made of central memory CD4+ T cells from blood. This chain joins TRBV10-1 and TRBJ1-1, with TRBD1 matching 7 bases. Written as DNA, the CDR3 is TGCGCCAGCAGTGACCATGGGACAGAGAACACTGAAGCTTTCTTT. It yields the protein CASSDHGTENTEAFF.